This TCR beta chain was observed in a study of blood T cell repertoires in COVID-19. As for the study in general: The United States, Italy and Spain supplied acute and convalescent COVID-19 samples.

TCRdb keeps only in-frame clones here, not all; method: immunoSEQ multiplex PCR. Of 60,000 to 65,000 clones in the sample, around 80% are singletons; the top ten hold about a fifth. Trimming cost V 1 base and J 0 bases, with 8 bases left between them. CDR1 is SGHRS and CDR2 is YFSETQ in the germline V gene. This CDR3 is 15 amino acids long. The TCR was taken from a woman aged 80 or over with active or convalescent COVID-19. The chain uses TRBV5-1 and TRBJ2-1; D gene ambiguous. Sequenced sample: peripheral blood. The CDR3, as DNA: TGCGCCAGCAGCTTGCAAGCCCCCTCCTACAATGAGCAGTTCTTC. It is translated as CASSLQAPSYNEQFF.